This T cell receptor (beta chain) was retrieved from a study of blood T cell repertoires in COVID-19. Produced via immunoSEQ multiplex PCR; TCRdb's table is partial and in-frame only. The table has 200,000 to 300,000 clones, around 90% seen once; the top ten hold more than 4.5%. Input material: peripheral blood. The receptor comes from an older woman with COVID-19, enrolled during active disease.

Here the CDR3 DNA reads TGCGCCAGCAGCCAAGTTCAGGGGCTCACTGAAGCTTTCTTT. This sequence encodes CASSQVQGLTEAFF. V usage is TRBV4-3 and J usage is TRBJ1-1, with D possibly TRBD1 on 6 matching bases. The CDR3 contains 14 residues. V lost 1 base, J lost 4 bases, and 10 bases lay in between. The germline V gene has CDR1 LGHNA and CDR2 YSLEER.